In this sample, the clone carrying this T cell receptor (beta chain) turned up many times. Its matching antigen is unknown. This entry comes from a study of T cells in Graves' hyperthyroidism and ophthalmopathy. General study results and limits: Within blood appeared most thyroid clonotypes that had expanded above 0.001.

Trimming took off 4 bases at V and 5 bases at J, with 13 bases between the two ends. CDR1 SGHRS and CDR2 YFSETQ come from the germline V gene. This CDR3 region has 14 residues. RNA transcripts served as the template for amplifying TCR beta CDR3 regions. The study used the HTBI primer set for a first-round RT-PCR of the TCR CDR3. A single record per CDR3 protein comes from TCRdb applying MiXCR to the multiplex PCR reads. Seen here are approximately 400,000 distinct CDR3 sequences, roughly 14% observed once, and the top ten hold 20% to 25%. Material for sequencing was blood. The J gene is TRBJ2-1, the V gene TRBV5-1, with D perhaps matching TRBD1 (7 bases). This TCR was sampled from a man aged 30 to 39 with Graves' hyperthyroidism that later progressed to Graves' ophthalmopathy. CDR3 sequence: CASSGGTANNEQFF. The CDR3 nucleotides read TGCGCCAGCAGCGGAGGGACAGCGAACAATGAGCAGTTCTTC.